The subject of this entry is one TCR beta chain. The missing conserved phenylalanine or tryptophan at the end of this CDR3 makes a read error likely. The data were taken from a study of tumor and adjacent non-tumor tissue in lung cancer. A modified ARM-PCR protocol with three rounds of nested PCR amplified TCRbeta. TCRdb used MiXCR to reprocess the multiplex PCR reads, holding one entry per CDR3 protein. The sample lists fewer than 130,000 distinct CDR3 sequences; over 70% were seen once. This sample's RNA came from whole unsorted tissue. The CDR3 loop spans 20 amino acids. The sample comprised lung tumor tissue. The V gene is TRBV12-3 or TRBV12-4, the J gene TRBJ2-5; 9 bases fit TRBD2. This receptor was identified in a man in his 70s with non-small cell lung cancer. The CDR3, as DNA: TGTGCCAGCAGAAAAAGCGACCACCTTACTAGCGGGCTTCCCCAGGAGATCCAGTACCTC. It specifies CASRKSDHLTSGLPQEIQYL.